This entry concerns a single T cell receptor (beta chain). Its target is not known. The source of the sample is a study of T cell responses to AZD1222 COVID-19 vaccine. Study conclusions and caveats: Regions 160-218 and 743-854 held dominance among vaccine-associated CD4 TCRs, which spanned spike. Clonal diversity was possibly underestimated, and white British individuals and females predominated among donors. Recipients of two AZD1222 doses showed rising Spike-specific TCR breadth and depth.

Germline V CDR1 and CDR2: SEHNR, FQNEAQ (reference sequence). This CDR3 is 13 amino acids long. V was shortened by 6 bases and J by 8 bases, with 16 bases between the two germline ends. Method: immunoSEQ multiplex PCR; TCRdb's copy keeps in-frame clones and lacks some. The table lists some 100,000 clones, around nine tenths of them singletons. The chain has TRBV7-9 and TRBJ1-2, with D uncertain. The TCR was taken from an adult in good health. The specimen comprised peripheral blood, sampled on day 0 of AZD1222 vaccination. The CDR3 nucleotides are TGTGCCAGCAGTCCACACGAGGTAGGCGGCTACACCTTC. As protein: CASSPHEVGGYTF.